One sample yielded the 32 T cell receptor beta chains listed below, sequenced in a study of blood T cell repertoires in COVID-19. Data came from immunoSEQ multiplex PCR; TCRdb stores just in-frame clones and leaves some out. The sample gives about 88,000 clones, 75% to 90% of which show up once; 9.5% to 12% is in the top ten. The specimen was peripheral blood. These receptors came from a human donor in a cohort sampled during active COVID-19.

The V and J genes are TRBV11-3 and TRBJ1-4; D perhaps matches TRBD1 (5 bases). In germline, CDR1 is SGHNT, CDR2 YENEEA. The length of the CDR3 is 19 residues. Trimming left V 4 bases short and J 1 base short, with 22 bases between. This chain's CDR3 is CASSSSGEGVEETNEKLFF. The CDR3 bases are TGTGCCAGCAGCTCCAGTGGGGAAGGGGTAGAGGAAACTAATGAAAAACTGTTTTTT.

The gene calls are TRBV18 and TRBJ1-2, with 10 bases identical to TRBD1. After removal of 3 bases from V and 6 bases from J, the junction contained 4 bases not matched to a gene. The CDR3 totals 14 residues. The V gene's germline CDR1 is KGHSH and CDR2 LQKENI. CDR3 protein: CASSPWGQGNGYTF. The CDR3 DNA reads as TGTGCCAGCTCACCCTGGGGACAGGGGAATGGCTACACCTTC.

There are a few counts of this clone. The chain uses TRBV6-1 and TRBJ2-1; 13 nucleotides align to TRBD2. The J segment lost 9 bases and the V segment lost 4 bases, leaving 12 bases of the junction unmatched. The CDR3 consists of 17 residues. Per germline, CDR1 MNHNS and CDR2 SASEGT. The CDR3 bases are TGTGCCAGCAGTGTCCTAGGGACTAGCGGGAAATCGGGTGAGCAGTTCTTC. This sequence encodes CASSVLGTSGKSGEQFF.

This clone was counted only a few times. This chain links TRBV6-1 with TRBJ1-6; D uncertain. With 3 bases removed from V and 3 bases from J, the gap between germline ends came to 6 bases. Germline lookup yields CDR1 MNHNS and CDR2 SASEGT. This CDR3 contains 14 residues. CDR3: CASSDTGYNSPLHF. DNA for the CDR3: TGTGCCAGCAGTGACACGGGCTATAATTCACCCCTCCACTTT.

This chain connects TRBV2 to TRBJ2-2; the match to TRBD1 covers 9 bases. The CDR3 spans 16 residues. Germline CDR1 and CDR2: SNHLY and FYNNEI. After removal of 6 bases from V and 3 bases from J, the junction contained 8 bases not matched to a gene. CDR3 amino acids: CASRMPGTGYTGELFF. The CDR3 region has the DNA TGTGCCAGCAGAATGCCCGGGACAGGGTACACCGGGGAGCTGTTTTTT.

The rearrangement links TRBV5-1 to TRBJ1-2; 9 nucleotides line up with TRBD1. V was pared by 0 bases and J by 3 bases, with 3 bases of the junction left unmatched. The CDR3 consists of 15 residues. Germline V lookup: CDR1 SGHRS, CDR2 YFSETQ. The CDR3 sequence: CASSLGQGVDYGYTF. As DNA, the CDR3 is TGCGCCAGCAGCTTGGGACAGGGGGTAGACTATGGCTACACCTTC.

V and J are TRBV19 and TRBJ2-7; TRBD1 agrees at 9 bases. There are 17 residues in the CDR3. Germline V gene sequence: CDR1 LNHDA, CDR2 SQIVND (reference sequence). J was trimmed by 4 bases and V by 2 bases; bases with no gene match: 12. This CDR3 is CASSISSTPGQGYEQYF. The CDR3 DNA follows: TGTGCCAGTAGTATAAGCTCTACTCCGGGACAGGGATACGAGCAGTACTTC.

For the CDR3, the DNA is TGTGCCAGCAGTGAGAGCGGGGGGGCCGACGAGCAGTACTTC. Encoded protein: CASSESGGADEQYF. This chain links TRBV28 with TRBJ2-7; 10 bases fit TRBD2. From germline, CDR1 is MDHEN and CDR2 SYDVKM. The V segment lost 5 bases and the J segment 5 bases; nucleotides outside the gene matches: 6. The CDR3 has 14 residues.

This clone turned up a few times. The chain carries TRBV19 and TRBJ1-3; possible D gene TRBD1, 5 bases. V lost 4 bases, J lost 2 bases, and 12 bases lay in between. This CDR3 spans 15 amino acids. Germline CDR1 is LNHDA and CDR2 is SQIVND (reference sequence). The CDR3 loop is CASSTPGHAGNTIYF. DNA of the CDR3: TGTGCCAGTAGTACCCCCGGACATGCTGGAAACACCATATATTTT.

The chain couples TRBV5-5 to TRBJ1-3; no firm D call. The length of the CDR3 is 17 residues. Germline CDR1 is SGHKS and CDR2 is YYEKEE (reference sequence). Between the trimmed V and J ends, which lost 2 bases and 0 bases, there was a span of 15 bases. CDR3: CASSFYTSGNSGNTIYF. The CDR3 coding sequence is TGTGCCAGCAGCTTCTATACCTCCGGGAACTCTGGAAACACCATATATTTT.

The chain is built from TRBV19 and TRBJ2-2; 7 nucleotides align to TRBD2. J was trimmed by 2 bases and V by 7 bases; bases with no gene match: 7. The CDR3 consists of 15 residues. Germline assignment: CDR1 LNHDA and CDR2 SQIVND (reference sequence). The CDR3 DNA is TGTGCCAGTATGAGACTAGCAACTAACACCGGGGAGCTGTTTTTT. This gives the protein CASMRLATNTGELFF.

J is TRBJ2-2 and V is TRBV18, with 11 bases lining up with TRBD1. Looked up from germline, CDR1 is KGHSH and CDR2 is LQKENI. The length of the CDR3 is 17 residues. The J segment lost 0 bases and the V segment lost 3 bases, leaving 3 bases of the junction unmatched. As DNA, the CDR3 is TGTGCCAGCTCACCGCGGGACAGGGGGTCGAACACCGGGGAGCTGTTTTTT. This gives the protein CASSPRDRGSNTGELFF.

The chain is built from TRBV5-4 and TRBJ2-7, with 14 bases lining up with TRBD2. The J segment lost 4 bases and the V segment lost 0 bases, leaving 9 bases of the junction unmatched. Germline-derived CDR1 and CDR2 are SGHNT and YYREEE (reference sequence). The CDR3 is 18 residues long. The CDR3 nucleotides are TGTGCCAGCAGCTTGGGGGGGGGACTAGCGGGAGTGGGATACGAGCAGTACTTC. Amino acid sequence: CASSLGGGLAGVGYEQYF.

V and J are TRBV4-1 and TRBJ1-2, with D unclear. Germline assignment: CDR1 MGHRA and CDR2 YSYEKL. There are 17 residues in the CDR3. Trimming left V 0 bases short and J 6 bases short, with 20 bases between. CDR3 sequence reads: CASSQEWESGGRDGYTF. For the CDR3, the DNA is TGCGCCAGCAGCCAAGAATGGGAGAGTGGAGGGAGGGATGGCTACACCTTC.

The chain has TRBV4-3 and TRBJ1-2; a possible D gene is TRBD1 (5 bases). Looked up from germline, CDR1 is LGHNA and CDR2 is YSLEER. Trimming took off 1 base at V and 7 bases at J, with 13 bases between the two ends. The CDR3 runs 14 residues. CDR3 in DNA: TGCGCCAGCAGCCAAGCTGGCAGGGCCGCTGGCTACACCTTC. It translates to CASSQAGRAAGYTF.

The chain couples TRBV6-5 to TRBJ1-2, with D hard to call. Germline V gives CDR1 MNHEY, CDR2 SVGAGI. The CDR3 is made up of 12 amino acids. Between the trimmed V and J ends, which lost 8 bases and 7 bases, there was a span of 14 bases. In nucleotides, the CDR3 is TGTGCCAGCTCGGCCGGGGATAGTGGCTACACCTTC. Its translation is CASSAGDSGYTF.

The rearrangement joins TRBV6-5 to TRBJ2-1; TRBD1 might be the D (5 bases). Germline CDR1 is MNHEY and CDR2 is SVGAGI. The V end was cut by 2 bases, the J end by 8 bases, with 13 bases between. The CDR3 length is 14 residues. DNA for the CDR3: TGTGCCAGCAGTTACCATGTAGGGGAATATGAGCAGTTCTTC. Amino acid sequence: CASSYHVGEYEQFF.

The V and J genes are TRBV5-4 and TRBJ2-1, with TRBD2 matching 7 bases. Looked up from germline, CDR1 is SGHNT and CDR2 is YYREEE (reference sequence). There are 16 residues in the CDR3. The J segment lost 4 bases and the V segment lost 4 bases, leaving 11 bases of the junction unmatched. CDR3 region: CASSPGGGSDYNEQFF. The CDR3 region has the DNA TGTGCCAGCAGCCCGGGGGGAGGGTCAGATTACAATGAGCAGTTCTTC.

This sequence joins TRBV18 and TRBJ1-3; D possibly corresponds to TRBD1 (5 bases). This CDR3 is built from 17 residues. The germline V and J ends were trimmed by 2 bases and 0 bases, with 14 bases remaining between them. CDR1 is KGHSH and CDR2 is LQKENI in the germline V gene. The CDR3 region is CASSPSRVWVSGNTIYF. The DNA of the CDR3 is TGTGCCAGCTCACCATCCAGGGTTTGGGTCTCTGGAAACACCATATATTTT.

The chain joins TRBV19 to TRBJ1-6; no clear D gene. CDR1 LNHDA and CDR2 SQIVND come from the germline V gene (reference sequence). CDR3 length equals 19 residues. V dropped 3 bases and J dropped 0 bases, with 18 bases sitting between them. This CDR3 is CASSIFSAQLSSYNSPLHF. CDR3 nucleotides: TGTGCCAGTAGTATTTTTTCTGCACAGCTGAGCTCCTATAATTCACCCCTCCACTTT.

V is TRBV7-8 and J is TRBJ2-7; perhaps TRBD2 as D (5 bases). This CDR3 spans 14 amino acids. The V gene's germline CDR1 is SGHVS and CDR2 FQNEAQ. V lost 5 bases, J lost 3 bases, and 14 bases lay in between. The CDR3 region is CASSPLTGIYEQYF. CDR3 nucleotide sequence: TGTGCCAGCAGCCCCCTCACCGGGATCTACGAGCAGTACTTC.

V and J are TRBV10-2 and TRBJ1-2; TRBD1 matches 9 bases. Germline-derived CDR1 and CDR2 are WSHSY and SAAADI. Trimming removed 3 bases from V and 4 bases from J; junction bases left unmatched: 18. The CDR3 consists of 19 residues. The CDR3 loop reads CASSDSAGEGQGPFYGYTF. The CDR3 DNA reads TGCGCCAGCAGTGATTCTGCAGGGGAAGGACAGGGGCCATTCTATGGCTACACCTTC.

The chain recombines TRBV15 with TRBJ2-5; D possibly corresponds to TRBD2 (5 bases). Between the trimmed V and J ends, which lost 5 bases and 2 bases, there was a span of 15 bases. The CDR3 contains 15 residues. Looked up from germline, CDR1 is LNHNV and CDR2 is YYDKDF (reference sequence). The CDR3 is CATSLTGSNQETQYF. The CDR3 bases are TGTGCCACCAGCTTGACGGGATCCAATCAAGAGACCCAGTACTTC. Full variable domain (outside the CDR3, taken from reference TRBV15 and TRBJ2-5): DAMVIQNPRYQVTQFGKPVTLSCSQTLNHNVMYWYQQKSSQAPKLLFHYYDKDFNNEADTPDNFQSRRPNTSFCFLDIRSPGLGDTAMYLCATSLTGSNQETQYFGPGTRLLVL.

The gene calls are TRBV5-5 and TRBJ2-5, with D perhaps TRBD1 (5 bases). This CDR3 contains 16 residues. Germline CDR1 reads SGHKS; CDR2 reads YYEKEE (reference sequence). V was trimmed by 1 base and J by 4 bases, leaving 17 bases between them. As DNA, the CDR3 is TGTGCCAGCAGCTTGTCGGCCCTGGGGCCCCCAGAGACCCAGTACTTC. This codes for CASSLSALGPPETQYF.

V and J are TRBV11-2 and TRBJ1-6, with D hard to call. V shed 6 bases and J shed 0 bases, with 6 bases lying between them. Per the germline V gene, CDR1 is SGHAT and CDR2 is FQNNGV. The CDR3 spans 14 residues. The CDR3 coding sequence is TGTGCCAGCAGTACGAGCTCCTATAATTCACCCCTCCACTTT. Residues: CASSTSSYNSPLHF. The whole variable domain, filled in from reference TRBV11-2 and TRBJ1-6, reads EAGVAQSPRYKIIEKRQSVAFWCNPISGHATLYWYQQILGQGPKLLIQFQNNGVVDDSQLPKDRFSAERLKGVDSTLKIQPAKLEDSAVYLCASSTSSYNSPLHFGNGTRLTVT.

A single count supports this clone. This chain links TRBV28 with TRBJ2-5; TRBD1 might be the D (5 bases). CDR3 length equals 14 residues. Germline-derived CDR1 and CDR2 are MDHEN and SYDVKM. V was clipped by 2 bases and J by 2 bases, with 9 bases between them. The DNA for the CDR3 is TGTGCCAGCAGTTTAAGACAGAAACAAGAGACCCAGTACTTC. Translating it yields CASSLRQKQETQYF.

V and J are TRBV27 and TRBJ2-7; 7 nucleotides line up with TRBD1. Losses at the gene ends were 2 bases for V and 4 bases for J; bases not matched to a gene: 2. Germline V gives CDR1 MNHEY, CDR2 SMNVEV (reference sequence). The CDR3 contains 13 residues. The CDR3 here is CASSLTGEYEQYF. Written as DNA, the CDR3 is TGTGCCAGCAGTTTAACAGGGGAATACGAGCAGTACTTC.

This sequence joins TRBV12-3 or TRBV12-4 and TRBJ2-7; 7 bases align to TRBD1. CDR3 length equals 13 residues. Trimming removed 3 bases from V and 4 bases from J; junction bases left unmatched: 3. The chain's CDR3 is CASSLDRWYEQYF. The CDR3 DNA reads TGTGCCAGCAGTTTGGACAGGTGGTACGAGCAGTACTTC.

The J gene is TRBJ1-5, the V gene TRBV30; D perhaps matches TRBD1 (5 bases). The germline V and J ends were trimmed by 4 bases and 2 bases, with 12 bases remaining between them. Germline loops: CDR1 GTSNPN, CDR2 SVGIG (reference sequence). There are 14 residues in the CDR3. The CDR3 nucleotides are TGTGCCTGGACTCAGGGAGGTGGCAATCAGCCCCAGCATTTT. Protein product: CAWTQGGGNQPQHF.

The chain joins TRBV7-9 to TRBJ1-1, with 7 bases aligning to TRBD1. Losses at the gene ends were 6 bases for V and 0 bases for J; bases not matched to a gene: 4. This CDR3 region has 14 residues. The V gene's germline CDR1 is SEHNR and CDR2 FQNEAQ (reference sequence). Here the CDR3 DNA reads TGTGCCAGCAGACAGGGACAGCTGAACACTGAAGCTTTCTTT. This sequence encodes CASRQGQLNTEAFF. The complete variable domain, with remaining parts taken from reference TRBV7-9 and TRBJ1-1, reads DTGVSQNPRHKITKRGQNVTFRCDPISEHNRLYWYRQTLGQGPEFLTYFQNEAQLEKSRLLSDRFSAERPKGSFSTLEIQRTEQGDSAMYLCASRQGQLNTEAFFGQGTRLTVV.

The chain couples TRBV7-3 to TRBJ2-6, with D maybe TRBD2 (6 bases). In germline, CDR1 is SGHTA, CDR2 FQGTGA. V lost 5 bases and J 4 bases, leaving 18 bases between the germline ends. CDR3 length equals 17 residues. CDR3 sequence (DNA): TGTGCCAGCAGCCAACAGGAGGGCCCGCGGGGGGCCAACGTCCTGACTTTC. This gives the protein CASSQQEGPRGANVLTF.

This chain's CDR3 is CATSRDSGTNEKLFF. The CDR3 DNA is TGTGCCACCAGCAGAGATTCGGGGACAAATGAAAAACTGTTTTTT. The rearrangement joins TRBV15 to TRBJ1-4; perhaps TRBD1 as D (6 bases). The V end lost 0 bases, the J end lost 5 bases, and 10 bases lay between the germline ends. The CDR3 totals 15 residues. CDR1 LNHNV and CDR2 YYDKDF come from the germline V gene (reference sequence).